Listed below are T cell receptor beta chains from one sample, sequenced in a study of CD8+CD57+ T cells in acquired aplastic anemia. MiXCR was run by TCRdb on the reads, yielding one entry per CDR3 protein. This sample has around 180,000 distinct CDR3 sequences, with about 64% found just once. Sample: sorted CD4+, CD8+, or CD8+CD57+ T cells (not recorded which) from PBMCs. These receptors were collected from a human donor in good health. CDR3s include the opening cysteine and the closing phenylalanine or tryptophan. A D gene is named only where the DNA matches it firmly. Some rows have no size entry. The others give once, few or many, or a class for an expanded clone.

J | D | V | size | CDR3 | DNA
TRBJ2-5 | NA | TRBV10-3 | NA | CAISEGGRETQYF | TGTGCCATCAGTGAGGGGGGCCGGGAGACCCAGTACTTC
TRBJ2-5 | TRBD2 | TRBV2 | NA | CASKGLAGQETQYF | TGTGCCAGCAAGGGACTAGCGGGCCAAGAGACCCAGTACTTC
TRBJ1-1 | NA | TRBV9 | NA | CASTQTPSTEAFF | TGTGCCAGTACACAGACACCCAGCACTGAAGCTTTCTTT
TRBJ1-3 | NA | TRBV18 | NA | CASSPGTGNTIYF | TGTGCCAGCTCACCAGGAACAGGAAACACCATATATTTT
TRBJ2-7 | NA | TRBV11-2 | NA | CASSFGRFYEQYF | TGTGCCAGCAGCTTCGGTAGATTCTACGAGCAGTACTTC
TRBJ2-5 | NA | TRBV20-1 | once | CSARDPAEGDEQFRVAWETQYF | TGCAGTGCTAGAGATCCCGCGGAGGGCGATGAGCAGTTCAGGGTTGCATGGGAGACCCAGTACTTC
TRBJ1-2 | NA | TRBV9 | NA | CASSTGRLPYGYTF | TGTGCCAGCAGCACTGGACGGTTACCCTATGGCTACACCTTC
TRBJ2-5 | TRBD2 | TRBV7-7 | few | CASSLGGWGSGGQETQYF | TGTGCTAGCAGCTTAGGTGGTTGGGGTAGCGGGGGCCAAGAGACCCAGTACTTC
TRBJ2-5 | NA | TRBV4-1 | many | CASSQAVLAPDRETQYF | TGCGCCAGCAGTCAAGCGGTCCTAGCGCCCGACAGGGAGACCCAGTACTTC
TRBJ2-1 | TRBD1 | TRBV6-5 | few | CASRSDRAHEQFF | TGTGCCAGCAGATCGGACAGGGCCCATGAGCAGTTCTTC
TRBJ2-5 | TRBD1 | TRBV7-9 | once | CASSLGPPATGLETQYF | TGTGCCAGCAGCTTAGGGCCCCCAGCGACAGGGTTAGAGACCCAGTACTTC
TRBJ2-3 | TRBD2 | TRBV7-9 | NA | CASSVLAGGTEQYF | TGTGCCAGCAGCGTCCTAGCGGGAGGGACTGAGCAGTATTTT
TRBJ1-3 | TRBD1 | TRBV10-3 | NA | CAISESVGQRPLSGNTIYF | TGTGCCATCAGTGAGTCGGTGGGACAGAGGCCTCTCTCTGGAAACACCATATATTTT
TRBJ2-3 | NA | TRBV9 | many | CASTDRTDTQYF | TGTGCCAGCACCGACCGCACAGATACGCAGTATTTT
TRBJ2-3 | NA | TRBV29-1 | NA | CSAAHRPDTQYF | TGCAGCGCCGCACACAGACCAGATACGCAGTATTTT
TRBJ2-3 | TRBD1 | TRBV7-6 | once | CASSPNQGPIQGDTQYF | TGTGCCAGCAGCCCTAATCAGGGGCCCATACAGGGGGATACGCAGTATTTT
TRBJ2-7 | TRBD2 | TRBV2 | NA | CASSEQVTSGEYEQYF | TGTGCCAGCAGTGAACAAGTGACTAGCGGAGAGTACGAGCAGTACTTC
TRBJ2-7 | TRBD2 | TRBV20-1 | NA | CSARDSRTRDEQYF | TGCAGTGCTAGAGATTCTAGGACTAGGGACGAGCAGTACTTC
TRBJ2-5 | NA | TRBV19 | NA | CASSIALTETQYF | TGTGCCAGTAGTATTGCGCTAACTGAGACCCAGTACTTC
TRBJ2-1 | NA | TRBV6-1 | NA | CASSETRQISYNGQFF | TGTGCCAGCAGTGAGACTAGACAGATTTCCTACAATGGGCAGTTCTTC
TRBJ2-3 | NA | TRBV9 | few | CASSVQGASTDTQYF | TGTGCCAGCAGCGTCCAAGGGGCCAGCACAGATACGCAGTATTTT
TRBJ1-1 | NA | TRBV10-3 | NA | CATRGQKAFF | TGTGCCACCAGAGGCCAAAAAGCTTTCTTT
TRBJ2-5 | NA | TRBV20-1 | NA | CSAGNGIQETQYF | TGCAGTGCTGGAAACGGGATCCAAGAGACCCAGTACTTC
TRBJ2-7 | NA | TRBV20-1 | NA | CSARAGASSYEQYF | TGCAGTGCTAGGGCGGGGGCGAGCTCCTACGAGCAGTACTTC
TRBJ1-1 | NA | TRBV7-9 | NA | CASSQGEGTEAFF | TGCGCCAGCAGTCAAGGGGAGGGCACTGAAGCTTTCTTT
TRBJ2-7 | NA | TRBV20-1 | NA | CSASGGGIYEQYF | TGCAGTGCCTCCGGAGGGGGCATCTACGAGCAGTACTTC
TRBJ2-3 | NA | TRBV10-3 | NA | CAISGSTDTQYF | TGTGCCATCAGCGGGAGCACAGATACGCAGTATTTT
TRBJ2-7 | TRBD2 | TRBV12-3/TRBV12-4 | many | CARPFPHSYSGRFKGYEQYF | TGTGCCAGACCGTTCCCTCATAGCTATAGCGGGAGATTTAAGGGGTACGAGCAGTACTTC
TRBJ2-7 | NA | TRBV12-3/TRBV12-4 | NA | CASSQTSLKYF | TGTGCCAGCAGTCAAACTAGCTTGAAGTACTTC
TRBJ2-3 | NA | TRBV29-1 | NA | CAALPSTDTQYF | TGCGCGGCGTTACCTAGCACAGATACGCAGTATTTT
TRBJ2-5 | TRBD2 | TRBV10-3 | few | CAISDAGEETQYF | TGTGCCATCAGTGATGCGGGGGAAGAGACCCAGTACTTC
TRBJ2-3 | NA | TRBV6-6 | NA | CASSYSFRLVIFQSGADTQYF | TGTGCCAGCAGTTACTCGTTCAGACTAGTAATTTTTCAGAGTGGCGCAGATACGCAGTATTTT
TRBJ2-1 | NA | TRBV7-6 | NA | CASTPGRSESEQFF | TGTGCCAGCACCCCTGGGAGGTCGGAGAGTGAGCAGTTCTTC
TRBJ2-7 | TRBD2 | TRBV6-1 | many | CASSVGGAKTYEQYF | TGTGCCAGCAGTGTGGGAGGGGCAAAAACCTACGAGCAGTACTTC
TRBJ2-3 | TRBD2 | TRBV7-2 | NA | CASSGAGTSGGTDTQYF | TGTGCCAGCAGCGGAGCCGGGACTAGCGGAGGCACAGATACGCAGTATTTT
TRBJ1-5 | NA | TRBV11-1 | NA | CASSIRDNNQPQHF | TGTGCCAGTAGTATCCGGGACAATAATCAGCCCCAGCATTTT
TRBJ2-4 | NA | TRBV4-3 | few | CASSYNSGAENIQYF | TGCGCCAGCAGCTATAACAGTGGCGCGGAAAACATTCAGTACTTC
TRBJ1-2 | NA | TRBV2 | NA | CASRLGAIYGYTF | TGTGCCAGCAGACTAGGGGCCATATATGGCTACACCTTC
TRBJ2-5 | NA | TRBV6-4 | NA | CASTTTGDTQETQYF | TGTGCCAGCACCACAACGGGAGACACCCAAGAGACCCAGTACTTC
TRBJ2-5 | TRBD2 | TRBV20-1 | once | CSAARLAVQETQYF | TGCAGTGCTGCACGACTAGCCGTCCAAGAGACCCAGTACTTC
TRBJ1-2 | NA | TRBV19 | NA | CASSTLGANDYGYTF | TGTGCCAGTAGTACCCTCGGGGCTAACGACTATGGCTACACCTTC
TRBJ1-6 | TRBD1 | TRBV6-4 | NA | CASRTGTDSPLHF | TGTGCCAGCAGGACAGGGACGGATTCACCCCTCCACTTT
TRBJ2-7 | TRBD2 | TRBV20-1 | few | CSATRTSGPYEQYF | TGCAGTGCTACTAGGACTAGCGGGCCATACGAGCAGTACTTC
TRBJ2-1 | TRBD2 | TRBV12-3/TRBV12-4 | NA | CASSYSPGLAGRSYNEQFF | TGTGCCAGCAGTTACTCCCCGGGACTAGCGGGGAGGTCCTACAATGAGCAGTTCTTC
TRBJ2-3 | NA | TRBV7-2 | NA | CASSYLGVGTDTQYF | TGTGCCAGCAGCTACTTGGGGGTGGGTACAGATACGCAGTATTTT
TRBJ1-5 | NA | TRBV19 | NA | CASRREGNQPQHF | TGTGCCAGTAGGAGGGAGGGCAATCAGCCCCAGCATTTT
TRBJ2-1 | TRBD2 | TRBV10-3 | many | CAITELAGGYNEQFF | TGTGCCATCACTGAACTAGCGGGAGGATACAATGAGCAGTTCTTC
TRBJ2-5 | NA | TRBV29-1 | NA | CSVERDVGRQETQYF | TGCAGCGTTGAAAGGGATGTAGGACGGCAAGAGACCCAGTACTTC
TRBJ2-3 | TRBD1 | TRBV11-2 | NA | CASSSLDRPYFTDTQYF | TGTGCCAGCAGCTCCCTGGACAGGCCTTATTTTACGGATACGCAGTATTTT
TRBJ1-2 | NA | TRBV5-1 | NA | CASSLAAGGGYGYTF | TGCGCCAGCAGCTTGGCCGCTGGGGGTGGCTATGGCTACACCTTC
TRBJ2-5 | NA | TRBV7-2 | NA | CASSPQGATAETQYF | TGTGCCAGCAGCCCCCAAGGCGCCACAGCAGAGACCCAGTACTTC
TRBJ1-3 | NA | TRBV5-6 | NA | CASSLNIGNTIYF | TGTGCCAGCAGCTTGAATATTGGAAACACCATATATTTT
TRBJ1-5 | TRBD1 | TRBV29-1 | NA | CSVGTGEQPQHF | TGCAGCGTTGGGACAGGGGAGCAGCCCCAGCATTTT
TRBJ1-2 | NA | TRBV6-6 | few | CASSPARHNYGYTF | TGTGCCAGCAGTCCCGCCAGACACAACTATGGCTACACCTTC